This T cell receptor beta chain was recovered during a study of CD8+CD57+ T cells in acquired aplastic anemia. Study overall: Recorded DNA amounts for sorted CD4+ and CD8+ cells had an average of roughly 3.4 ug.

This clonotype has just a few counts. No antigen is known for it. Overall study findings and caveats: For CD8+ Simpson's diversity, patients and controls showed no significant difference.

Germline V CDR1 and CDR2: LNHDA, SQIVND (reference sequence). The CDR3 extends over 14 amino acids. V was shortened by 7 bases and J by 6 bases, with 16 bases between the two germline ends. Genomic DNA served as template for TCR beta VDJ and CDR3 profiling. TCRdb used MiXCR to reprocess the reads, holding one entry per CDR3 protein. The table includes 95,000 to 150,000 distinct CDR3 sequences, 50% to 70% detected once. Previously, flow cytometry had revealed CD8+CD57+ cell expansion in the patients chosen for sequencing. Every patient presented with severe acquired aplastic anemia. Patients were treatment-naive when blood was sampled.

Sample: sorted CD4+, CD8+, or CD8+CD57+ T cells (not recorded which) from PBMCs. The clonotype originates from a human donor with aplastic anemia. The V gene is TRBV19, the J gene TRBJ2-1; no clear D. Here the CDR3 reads CASTVGRSINEQFF. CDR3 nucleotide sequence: TGTGCCAGTACCGTCGGGCGATCTATCAATGAGCAGTTCTTC.